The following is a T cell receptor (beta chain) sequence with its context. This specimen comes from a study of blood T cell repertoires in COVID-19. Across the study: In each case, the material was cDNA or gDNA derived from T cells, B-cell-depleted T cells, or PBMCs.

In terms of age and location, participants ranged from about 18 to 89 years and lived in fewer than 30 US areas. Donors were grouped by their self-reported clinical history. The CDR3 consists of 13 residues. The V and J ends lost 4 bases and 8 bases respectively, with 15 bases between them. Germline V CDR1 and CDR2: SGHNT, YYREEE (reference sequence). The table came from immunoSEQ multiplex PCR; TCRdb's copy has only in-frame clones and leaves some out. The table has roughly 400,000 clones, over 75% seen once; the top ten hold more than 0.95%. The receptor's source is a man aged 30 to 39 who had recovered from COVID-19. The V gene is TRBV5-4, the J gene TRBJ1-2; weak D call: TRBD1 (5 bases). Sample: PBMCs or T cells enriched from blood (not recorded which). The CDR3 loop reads CASSPSDSWGYTF. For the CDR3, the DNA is TGTGCCAGCAGCCCGTCCGACAGTTGGGGCTACACCTTC.